Below are 21 T cell receptor beta chains sequenced from a single sample in a study of blood T cell repertoires in COVID-19. Method: immunoSEQ multiplex PCR; TCRdb's copy keeps in-frame clones and lacks some. The sample includes 40,000 or so clones, 65% to 90% seen only once; the top ten take under 5.5%. The sequenced material came from peripheral blood. The source of these receptors is a man aged 35 to 55 with active COVID-19.

CDR3 sequence reads: CASSGGYDWTGTYEQYF. The CDR3 bases are TGTGCCAGCAGCGGGGGGTATGATTGGACAGGGACGTACGAGCAGTACTTC. The gene calls are TRBV5-7 and TRBJ2-7; 8 bases align to TRBD1. TRBV5-7 is sorted into the ORF group, with uncertain function. The J segment lost 4 bases and the V segment lost 4 bases, leaving 16 bases of the junction unmatched. The CDR3 is 17 residues long.

CDR3 sequence: CASSPQQGPNQPQHF. CDR3 nucleotide sequence: TGTGCCAGCAGTCCCCAACAGGGTCCGAATCAGCCCCAGCATTTT. The chain links TRBV28 to TRBJ1-5; D may be TRBD1 (6 bases). The germline CDR1 and CDR2 sequences are MDHEN and SYDVKM. Trimming left V 5 bases short and J 4 bases short, with 15 bases between. The CDR3 covers 15 residues.

This chain connects TRBV19 to TRBJ2-3, with a tentative D call TRBD1 (6 bases). CDR3 length equals 14 residues. The germline V gene has CDR1 LNHDA and CDR2 SQIVND (reference sequence). Trimming removed 4 bases at V and 0 bases at J, with 8 bases between. CDR3 amino acids: CASSNDRSTDTQYF. For the CDR3, the DNA is TGTGCCAGTAGTAACGACAGGAGCACAGATACGCAGTATTTT.

This rearrangement joins TRBV7-8 to TRBJ1-1; D remains ambiguous. From germline, CDR1 is SGHVS and CDR2 FQNEAQ. V was cut by 4 bases and J by 1 base, with 13 bases left in between. The CDR3 extends over 15 amino acids. The CDR3 spells CASSSGPLANTEAFF. CDR3 coding DNA: TGTGCCAGCAGCTCAGGACCTCTAGCGAACACTGAAGCTTTCTTT. Full variable domain (remainder filled in from reference TRBV7-8 and TRBJ1-1): GAGVSQSPRYKVAKRGQDVALRCDPISGHVSLFWYQQALGQGPEFLTYFQNEAQLDKSGLPSDRFFAERPEGSVSTLKIQRTQQEDSAVYLCASSSGPLANTEAFFGQGTRLTVV.

The chain has TRBV28 and TRBJ1-6; TRBD1 matches 8 bases. This CDR3 region has 14 residues. Germline V lookup: CDR1 MDHEN, CDR2 SYDVKM. With 5 bases clipped from V and 6 bases from J, the junction kept 3 bases outside the gene matches. The CDR3 nucleotides are TGTGCCAGCAGTACTACAGGGGGTAATTCACCCCTCCACTTT. This sequence encodes CASSTTGGNSPLHF.

This chain links TRBV4-2 with TRBJ2-7; 10 bases fit TRBD2. The CDR3 is made up of 16 amino acids. Trimming took 0 bases from V and 6 from J; bases not matched to a gene: 8. Germline CDR1 reads LGHNA; CDR2 reads YNFKEQ. The DNA of the CDR3 is TGTGCCAGCAGCCAAGATGTTCGACTAGCGGGTAGCGAGCAGTACTTC. As protein: CASSQDVRLAGSEQYF.

This clone has only a few counts. The chain employs TRBV28 and TRBJ2-7, with D maybe TRBD1 (5 bases). Deletions cut 3 bases from V and 6 bases from J, with 18 bases between. CDR1 is MDHEN and CDR2 is SYDVKM in the germline V gene. This CDR3 is 15 amino acids long. DNA of the CDR3: TGTGCCAGCAGTTTCGTCCAGGGATCTAGGGGCGAGCAGTACTTC. Its protein product is CASSFVQGSRGEQYF.

J is TRBJ2-3 and V is TRBV2, with D maybe TRBD2 (5 bases). V lost 8 bases and J 7 bases, leaving 7 bases between the germline ends. The CDR3 is 10 amino acids. Germline CDR1 reads SNHLY; CDR2 reads FYNNEI. The CDR3, as DNA: TGTGCCAGCGGGAGTAATACGCAGTATTTT. Translated: CASGSNTQYF.

Only one count was recorded for this clone. The chain employs TRBV28 and TRBJ1-5; the D gene is possibly TRBD1 (5 bases). Trimming left V 0 bases short and J 5 bases short, with 11 bases between. Germline lookup yields CDR1 MDHEN and CDR2 SYDVKM. This CDR3 region has 15 residues. The CDR3 here is CASSLWGEVDQPQHF. In nucleotides, the CDR3 is TGTGCCAGCAGTTTATGGGGGGAGGTAGATCAGCCCCAGCATTTT. The full variable domain, its missing parts supplied by reference TRBV28 and TRBJ1-5, is DVKVTQSSRYLVKRTGEKVFLECVQDMDHENMFWYRQDPGLGLRLIYFSYDVKMKEKGDIPEGYSVSREKKERFSLILESASTNQTSMYLCASSLWGEVDQPQHFGDGTRLSIL.

The V call is TRBV5-1, the J call TRBJ2-5; the match to TRBD2 covers 13 bases. The germline V gene has CDR1 SGHRS and CDR2 YFSETQ. V lost 5 bases and J lost 5; bases outside the gene matches: 0. This CDR3 spans 13 amino acids. CDR3 loop: CASRLAGGETQYF. CDR3 coding DNA: TGCGCCAGCAGACTAGCGGGAGGGGAGACCCAGTACTTC.

The gene calls are TRBV10-1 and TRBJ1-2, with 10 bases fitting TRBD1. The CDR3 sequence is 18 residues long. After removal of 7 bases from V and 0 bases from J, the junction contained 14 bases not matched to a gene. Per the germline V gene, CDR1 is WNHNN and CDR2 is SYGVQD (reference sequence). The CDR3 sequence: CASIPPRTGGWANYGYTF. DNA for the CDR3: TGCGCCAGCATCCCGCCCCGGACAGGGGGGTGGGCTAACTATGGCTACACCTTC.

The V and J genes are TRBV3-1 (or the pseudogene TRBV3-2) and TRBJ1-2; tentatively, D is TRBD1 (5 bases). Germline V gene lookup returns CDR1 LGHDT and CDR2 YNNKEL (reference sequence). The length of the CDR3 is 14 residues. Between the trimmed V and J ends, which lost 0 bases and 7 bases, there was a span of 12 bases. CDR3 bases: TGTGCCAGCAGCCAAGATAGGGGAACGGGTGGCTACACCTTC. It codes for CASSQDRGTGGYTF.

The CDR3 DNA is TGTGCCAGCAGCTGGCCCGACAGGGCGAACACCGGGGAGCTGTTTTTT. This encodes CASSWPDRANTGELFF. The chain couples TRBV7-6 to TRBJ2-2; 7 positions match TRBD1. The germline V gene encodes CDR1 SGHVS and CDR2 FNYEAQ. This CDR3 comprises 16 residues. V dropped 4 bases and J dropped 0; count of bases not matched to a gene: 5.

The chain uses TRBV9 and TRBJ2-3, with D possibly being TRBD2 (6 bases). V was shortened by 4 bases and J by 2 bases, with 20 bases between the two germline ends. Germline V gene data show CDR1 as SGDLS and CDR2 as YYNGEE. This CDR3 spans 17 amino acids. The CDR3 DNA reads as TGTGCCAGCAGCTTCCCCGTGAGGGGACTTACCACAGATACGCAGTATTTT. Its protein product is CASSFPVRGLTTDTQYF.

The chain joins TRBV4-1 to TRBJ2-1; D perhaps matches TRBD2 (6 bases). Trimming left V 1 base short and J 2 bases short, with 9 bases between. The CDR3 is made up of 15 amino acids. Germline loops: CDR1 MGHRA, CDR2 YSYEKL. The CDR3 is CASSQVTSTYNEQFF. Written as DNA, the CDR3 is TGCGCCAGCAGCCAAGTGACTAGTACCTACAATGAGCAGTTCTTC.

V and J are TRBV5-1 and TRBJ2-5, with a tentative D call TRBD2 (6 bases). V dropped 4 bases and J dropped 1 base, with 11 bases sitting between them. Germline lookup yields CDR1 SGHRS and CDR2 YFSETQ. CDR3 size: 14 residues. In nucleotides, the CDR3 is TGCGCCAGCAGCATCCCTAGCGCCCAAGAGACCCAGTACTTC. Protein product: CASSIPSAQETQYF.

V and J are TRBV7-3 and TRBJ1-1; D is possibly TRBD1 (6 bases). Trimming took 5 bases from V and 9 from J, leaving 19 bases between them. Germline V gene lookup returns CDR1 SGHTA and CDR2 FQGTGA. The CDR3 is made up of 14 amino acids. In nucleotides, the CDR3 is TGTGCCAGCAGCCCCGGGGTACAGGGAGGGAAAGCTTTCTTT. Its translation is CASSPGVQGGKAFF.

This clone was detected once. The CDR3 protein is CASSPPSGQSTSETQYF. The CDR3 DNA is TGTGCCAGCTCACCACCGTCGGGACAGAGTACATCGGAGACCCAGTACTTC. The chain combines TRBV18 with TRBJ2-5; TRBD1 matches 7 bases. The CDR3 contains 17 residues. J was trimmed by 5 bases and V by 0 bases; bases with no gene match: 12. CDR1 and CDR2 from the germline V gene are KGHSH and LQKENI.

Details on this clone: Germline is not matched at one junction end, which may reflect a read error. CDR3 nucleotide sequence: TGCTGGGGCAGCAGATTTAGCAATCAGCCCCAGCATTTT. Encoded protein: CWGSRFSNQPQHF. The rearrangement links TRBV27 to TRBJ1-5; D may be TRBD1 (5 bases). The CDR3 consists of 13 residues. Germline CDR1 and CDR2: MNHEY and SMNVEV (reference sequence).

The chain employs TRBV5-5 and TRBJ2-7; D remains unclear. The CDR3 is 12 amino acids. Between the trimmed V and J ends, which lost 1 base and 5 bases, there was a span of 7 bases. Germline values: CDR1 SGHKS, CDR2 YYEKEE (reference sequence). CDR3 sequence (DNA): TGTGCCAGCAGCTTGCGACTCGACGAGCAGTACTTC. It translates to CASSLRLDEQYF.

The chain has TRBV19 and TRBJ2-1, with 7 bases matching TRBD1. This CDR3 is 15 amino acids long. With V trimmed by 8 bases and J by 0 bases, 7 bases remained unmatched. CDR1 is LNHDA and CDR2 is SQIVND in the germline V gene (reference sequence). The CDR3 DNA is TGTGCCAGTCGTCCGACAGGGATCTCCTACAATGAGCAGTTCTTC. Translated, it gives CASRPTGISYNEQFF.